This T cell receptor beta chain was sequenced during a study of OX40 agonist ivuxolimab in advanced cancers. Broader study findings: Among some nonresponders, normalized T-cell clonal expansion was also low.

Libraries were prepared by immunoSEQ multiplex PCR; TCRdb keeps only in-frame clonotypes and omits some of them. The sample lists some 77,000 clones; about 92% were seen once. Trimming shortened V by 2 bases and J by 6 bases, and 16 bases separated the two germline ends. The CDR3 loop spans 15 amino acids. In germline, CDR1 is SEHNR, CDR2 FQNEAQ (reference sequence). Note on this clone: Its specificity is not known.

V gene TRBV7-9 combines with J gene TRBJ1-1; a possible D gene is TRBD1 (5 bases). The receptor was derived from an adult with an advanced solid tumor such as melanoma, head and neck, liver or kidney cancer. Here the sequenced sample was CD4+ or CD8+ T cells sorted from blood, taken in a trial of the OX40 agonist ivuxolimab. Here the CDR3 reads CASSLMRGKAAEAFF. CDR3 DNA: TGTGCCAGCAGCTTAATGAGGGGTAAAGCGGCTGAAGCTTTCTTT. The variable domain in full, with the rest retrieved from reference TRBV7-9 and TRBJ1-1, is DTGVSQNPRHKITKRGQNVTFRCDPISEHNRLYWYRQTLGQGPEFLTYFQNEAQLEKSRLLSDRFSAERPKGSFSTLEIQRTEQGDSAMYLCASSLMRGKAAEAFFGQGTRLTVV.